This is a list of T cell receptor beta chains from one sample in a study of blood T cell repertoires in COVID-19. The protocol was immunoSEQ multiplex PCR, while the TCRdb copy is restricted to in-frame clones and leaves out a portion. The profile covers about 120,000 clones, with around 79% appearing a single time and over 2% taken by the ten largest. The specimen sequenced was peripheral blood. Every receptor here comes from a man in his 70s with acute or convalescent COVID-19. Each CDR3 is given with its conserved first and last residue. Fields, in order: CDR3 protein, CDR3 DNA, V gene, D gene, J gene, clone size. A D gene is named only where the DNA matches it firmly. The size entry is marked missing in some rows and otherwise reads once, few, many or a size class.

CASMDGIVKNIQYF	TGTGCCAGCATGGACGGGATTGTCAAAAACATTCAGTACTTC	TRBV28	.	TRBJ2-4	.
CASSYRWTGDNEQFF	TGTGCCAGCAGTTACAGGTGGACAGGAGACAATGAGCAGTTCTTC	TRBV6-5	TRBD1	TRBJ2-1	.
CASSQRTSGGATDSYNEQFF	TGTGCCAGCAGCCAACGGACTAGCGGGGGGGCCACCGACTCCTACAATGAGCAGTTCTTC	TRBV4-2	TRBD2	TRBJ2-1	.
CASSAALLGSSYNSPLHF	TGTGCCAGCAGTGCGGCCCTCTTAGGGAGCTCCTATAATTCACCCCTCCACTTT	TRBV27	.	TRBJ1-6	.
CASSYHGVGSYEQYF	TGTGCCAGCAGTTACCACGGGGTCGGTTCCTACGAGCAGTACTTC	TRBV6-5	.	TRBJ2-7	once
CASCQTGSYEQYF	TGTGCCAGCTGCCAGACAGGTTCCTACGAGCAGTACTTC	TRBV6-2/TRBV6-3	.	TRBJ2-7	once
CASSLGWTLNTEAFF	TGTGCCAGCAGCTTAGGTTGGACACTGAACACTGAAGCTTTCTTT	TRBV7-6	.	TRBJ1-1	.
CATSVLAGGPCNEQFF	TGTGCCACCAGTGTACTAGCGGGGGGGCCCTGCAATGAGCAGTTCTTC	TRBV24-1	TRBD2	TRBJ2-1	.
CASSTNWDSLYGYTF	TGTGCCAGCTCGACAAACTGGGACAGCCTATATGGCTACACCTTC	TRBV5-5	TRBD1	TRBJ1-2	.
CASSPPPGENEQFF	TGTGCCAGCTCACCACCCCCGGGGGAGAATGAGCAGTTCTTC	TRBV18	.	TRBJ2-1	few
CASSRLALTTYEQYF	TGCGCCAGCAGTCGACTAGCGCTTACCACCTACGAGCAGTACTTC	TRBV4-1	TRBD2	TRBJ2-7	once
CSVAASQSGELFF	TGCAGCGTTGCTGCCAGTCAGTCCGGGGAGCTGTTTTTT	TRBV29-1	.	TRBJ2-2	once
CASRAGLAGNTGELFF	TGTGCCAGCAGGGCCGGACTAGCGGGGAACACCGGGGAGCTGTTTTTT	TRBV7-8	TRBD2	TRBJ2-2	.
CASSYSNRGNTEAFF	TGTGCCAGCAGTTACTCGAACAGGGGGAACACTGAAGCTTTCTTT	TRBV6-2/TRBV6-3	TRBD1	TRBJ1-1	.
CASSDGRGFVQFF	TGTGCCAGCAGTGACGGCAGGGGATTTGTGCAGTTCTTC	TRBV6-1	.	TRBJ2-1	.
CASSANRGLRNTEAFF	TGTGCCAGCAGTGCGAACAGGGGGCTAAGGAATACTGAAGCTTTCTTT	TRBV6-1	TRBD1	TRBJ1-1	.
CASSQVAGVRAEAFF	TGCGCCAGCAGCCAAGTGGCGGGGGTTCGGGCTGAAGCTTTCTTT	TRBV4-3	.	TRBJ1-1	few
CASSQGRQGANEQYF	TGCGCCAGCAGCCAAGGTCGTCAGGGGGCGAACGAGCAGTACTTC	TRBV4-3	TRBD1	TRBJ2-7	.
CASSLTGYNEKLFF	TGTGCCAGCAGTCTCACAGGGTATAATGAAAAACTGTTTTTT	TRBV28	.	TRBJ1-4	.
CASGKGGGGAGQETQYF	TGTGCCAGCGGAAAAGGGGGAGGGGGGGCAGGTCAAGAGACCCAGTACTTC	TRBV5-4	.	TRBJ2-5	.
CASRQGGAGDGYTF	TGTGCCAGCAGACAGGGGGGGGCCGGAGATGGCTACACCTTC	TRBV6-6	TRBD1	TRBJ1-2	few
CASSLGTGNTEAFF	TGTGCCAGCAGTTTAGGGACAGGGAACACTGAAGCTTTCTTT	TRBV27	TRBD1	TRBJ1-1	.
CASSHLGENSPLHF	TGTGCCAGCAGCCACCTAGGGGAAAATTCACCCCTCCACTTT	TRBV11-1	.	TRBJ1-6	.
CASTNRWSDEQYF	TGTGCCAGCACGAACAGGTGGAGCGACGAGCAGTACTTC	TRBV27	.	TRBJ2-7	.
CASSQERIGGADFTDTQYF	TGTGCCAGCAGCCAAGAGCGAATCGGGGGGGCCGATTTCACAGATACGCAGTATTTT	TRBV4-2	TRBD2	TRBJ2-3	.
CASSLLGVANTEAFF	TGCGCCAGCAGCTTGTTAGGGGTTGCGAACACTGAAGCTTTCTTT	TRBV5-1	.	TRBJ1-1	.
CASSPRGGTEAFF	TGTGCCAGCAGCCCCCGGGGGGGCACTGAAGCTTTCTTT	TRBV7-9	.	TRBJ1-1	.
CASSLVTGAHSYEQYF	TGCGCCAGCAGCTTGGTGACAGGGGCCCACTCCTACGAGCAGTACTTC	TRBV5-1	TRBD1	TRBJ2-7	.
CASSLAFGGYNEQFF	TGTGCCAGCAGCTTAGCATTCGGGGGCTACAATGAGCAGTTCTTC	TRBV7-9	.	TRBJ2-1	many
CASSLAGANYNEQFF	TGTGCCAGCAGCCTAGCGGGGGCCAACTACAATGAGCAGTTCTTC	TRBV3-1/TRBV3-2	TRBD2	TRBJ2-1	.
CASSLSRGQPYGYTF	TGTGCCAGCAGCTTATCCCGGGGACAACCCTATGGCTACACCTTC	TRBV7-9	.	TRBJ1-2	.
CAISENRAGELFF	TGTGCCATCAGTGAAAACAGGGCCGGGGAGCTGTTTTTT	TRBV10-3	.	TRBJ2-2	.
CASSPISGESSYEQYF	TGTGCCAGCAGCCCCATTTCGGGGGAGAGCTCCTACGAGCAGTACTTC	TRBV9	.	TRBJ2-7	.
CASSPTAQGNTEAFF	TGTGCCAGCAGCCCTACGGCACAGGGGAACACTGAAGCTTTCTTT	TRBV3-1/TRBV3-2	.	TRBJ1-1	.
CASSYGGGVQNEQFF	TGTGCCAGCAGTTATGGCGGGGGGGTACAGAATGAGCAGTTCTTC	TRBV6-2/TRBV6-3	TRBD2	TRBJ2-1	.
CASSQAGKLSGGKETQYF	TGTGCCAGCAGCCAAGCAGGGAAACTAAGCGGGGGCAAAGAGACCCAGTACTTC	TRBV14	TRBD2	TRBJ2-5	.
CASSIGGTGEYEQYF	TGTGCCAGTAGTATAGGAGGGACAGGGGAATACGAGCAGTACTTC	TRBV19	TRBD1	TRBJ2-7	.
CASSISSSEWNEQFF	TGTGCCAGTAGTATTTCGTCTAGCGAATGGAATGAGCAGTTCTTC	TRBV19	.	TRBJ2-1	.
CASSQPGQGPDTQYF	TGTGCCAGCAGCCAGCCGGGACAGGGGCCAGATACGCAGTATTTT	TRBV4-2	TRBD1	TRBJ2-3	few
CASSDPPGTSGGARGNEQFF	TGTGCCAGCAGCGACCCCCCCGGGACTAGCGGGGGGGCAAGAGGTAATGAGCAGTTCTTC	TRBV2	TRBD2	TRBJ2-1	.
CASSSSGTPNTEAFF	TGTGCCAGCAGCTCATCCGGGACACCGAACACTGAAGCTTTCTTT	TRBV7-2	.	TRBJ1-1	.
CASSGEWGQVNTEAFF	TGTGCCAGCAGCGGAGAATGGGGACAAGTGAACACTGAAGCTTTCTTT	TRBV7-9	.	TRBJ1-1	once
CASSQRTGSRNEQFF	TGCGCCAGCAGCCAGCGGACAGGGAGTCGCAATGAGCAGTTCTTC	TRBV4-1	TRBD1	TRBJ2-1	.